Below, one T cell receptor (beta chain) is given with its context. The sample comes from a study of control samples from healthy donors and cancer patients. This CDR3 is built from 18 residues. CDR1 is SGHAT and CDR2 is FQNNGV in the germline V gene. V lost 6 bases to trimming and J lost 3 bases; unmatched junction nucleotides: 19. The repertoire was sequenced with immunoSEQ multiplex PCR; TCRdb's copy has only in-frame clones and lacks some. The sample shows some 96,000 clones, roughly 87% of them seen only once. The sample was blood. The receptor was isolated from a woman aged 45-60 years in good health. The chain uses TRBV11-2 and TRBJ1-1; 7 positions match TRBD1. The CDR3 loop is CASRRIGLTGKKHTEAFF. CDR3 bases: TGTGCCAGCAGACGGATTGGGTTGACAGGGAAAAAACACACTGAAGCTTTCTTT.